These T cell receptor beta chains were read from a single sample in a study of shared clonotypes between healthy human individuals. Data came from immunoSEQ multiplex PCR; TCRdb stores just in-frame clones and leaves some out. The sample has about 1 million clones; 78% are singletons. Material for sequencing was memory CD4+ T cells from PBMCs. These receptors came from a man between 18 and 29 years old in good health. Some clones in this sample may be carry-over from other donors' samples. CDR3s include the opening cysteine and the closing phenylalanine or tryptophan. D genes are given only for firm matches. Expanded clones are given a class, and other clones once, few, many or no size at all.

clone_size,d_call,v_call,j_call,cdr3_aa,cdr3_nt
.,TRBD1,TRBV6-1,TRBJ1-5,CASSEQGVPHQPQHF,TGTGCCAGCAGTGAGCAGGGGGTCCCCCATCAGCCCCAGCATTTT
.,.,TRBV27,TRBJ2-6,CASSLVPAGANVLTF,TGTGCCAGCAGTTTAGTACCCGCTGGGGCCAACGTCCTGACTTTC
.,.,TRBV5-1,TRBJ1-4,CASSLATGTTNEKLFF,TGCGCCAGCAGCTTGGCGACAGGAACAACTAATGAAAAACTGTTTTTT
.,.,TRBV5-1,TRBJ2-3,CASKSGGTGTDTQYF,TGCGCCAGCAAGTCCGGAGGAACCGGCACAGATACGCAGTATTTT
.,.,TRBV6-5,TRBJ1-2,CASSYSGSHYGYTF,TGTGCCAGCAGTTACTCAGGGAGCCACTATGGCTACACCTTC
.,TRBD2,TRBV19,TRBJ2-5,CASSRWGLAGGETQYF,TGTGCCAGTAGTAGGTGGGGACTAGCGGGGGGAGAGACCCAGTACTTC
.,.,TRBV7-9,TRBJ1-3,CASQEVASGNTIYF,TGTGCCAGCCAGGAAGTAGCGTCTGGAAACACCATATATTTT
.,.,TRBV2,TRBJ2-3,CASSERYTSTDTQYF,TGTGCCAGCAGTGAAAGGTATACTAGCACAGATACGCAGTATTTT
few,.,TRBV21-1,TRBJ2-4,CASSNFRDSAKNIQYF,TGTGCCAGCAGCAACTTCCGGGACTCAGCCAAAAACATTCAGTACTTC
.,TRBD2,TRBV5-1,TRBJ2-3,CASTTGTSGSTDTQYF,TGCGCCAGCACCACCGGGACTAGCGGTAGCACAGATACGCAGTATTTT
many,.,TRBV5-8,TRBJ2-5,CASSAPGVETQYF,TGTGCCAGCAGCGCGCCAGGGGTAGAGACCCAGTACTTC
few,.,TRBV28,TRBJ2-7,CASSRGTLLLSYEQYF,TGTGCCAGCAGTCGAGGTACTCTCCTCCTCTCCTACGAGCAGTACTTC
.,.,TRBV25-1,TRBJ2-7,CASSEYREGEQYF,TGTGCCAGCAGTGAATACAGAGAGGGCGAGCAGTACTTC
.,TRBD2,TRBV5-6,TRBJ2-2,CASSRWEGTGELFF,TGTGCCAGCAGCCGATGGGAGGGGACCGGGGAGCTGTTTTTT
once,.,TRBV4-1,TRBJ1-4,CASSQDGGAIVNEKLFF,TGCGCCAGCAGCCAAGATGGGGGGGCGATAGTTAATGAAAAACTGTTTTTT
few,.,TRBV6-6,TRBJ2-5,CASSPGVETQYF,TGTGCCAGCAGTCCAGGGGTAGAGACCCAGTACTTC
.,.,TRBV6-5,TRBJ2-5,CASRRRRETQYF,TGTGCCAGCAGACGTCGGAGGGAGACCCAGTACTTC
.,TRBD1,TRBV10-3,TRBJ1-1,CAISPTGGDTEAFF,TGTGCCATCAGTCCGACAGGGGGGGATACTGAAGCTTTCTTT
.,TRBD1,TRBV5-1,TRBJ1-2,CASSIQGEVGGYTF,TGCGCCAGCAGCATACAGGGGGAGGTTGGTGGCTACACCTTC
.,.,TRBV18,TRBJ1-3,CASSPTSGNTIYF,TGTGCCAGCTCACCAACATCTGGAAACACCATATATTTT
.,.,TRBV28,TRBJ1-1,CASSPRGLPNTEAFF,TGTGCCAGCAGTCCCAGGGGACTCCCGAACACTGAAGCTTTCTTT
.,.,TRBV5-1,TRBJ1-5,CASSPGLVDGQPQHF,TGCGCCAGCAGCCCGGGACTGGTAGACGGCCAGCCCCAGCATTTT
few,.,TRBV7-3,TRBJ2-5,CASSPPGSGRLLYF,TGTGCCAGCAGCCCTCCGGGGTCCGGCCGCCTCCTGTACTTC
few,.,TRBV20-1,TRBJ1-2,CSARPSDGYTF,TGCAGTGCTAGGCCTAGTGATGGCTACACCTTC
.,.,TRBV4-3,TRBJ2-6,CASSQVPRQRPSGANVLTF,TGCGCCAGCAGCCAAGTCCCCAGACAGCGCCCTTCTGGGGCCAACGTCCTGACTTTC
few,TRBD1,TRBV11-2,TRBJ1-1,CASSLGGQGEAFF,TGTGCCAGCAGCTTAGGGGGACAGGGAGAAGCTTTCTTT
.,.,TRBV9,TRBJ1-3,CASSGETFSGNTIYF,TGTGCCAGCAGCGGAGAAACGTTCTCTGGAAACACCATATATTTT
.,TRBD1,TRBV2,TRBJ2-6,CASSGGQGTGANVLTF,TGTGCCAGCAGTGGCGGACAGGGGACTGGGGCCAACGTCCTGACTTTC
.,.,TRBV10-3,TRBJ2-1,CAISPFEGGIYNEQFF,TGTGCCATCAGTCCGTTCGAGGGGGGTATCTACAATGAGCAGTTCTTC
.,TRBD1,TRBV2,TRBJ1-5,CASSDRTGRQPQHF,TGTGCCAGCTCGGACAGGACCGGGCGGCAGCCCCAGCATTTT
.,.,TRBV18,TRBJ2-7,CASSPGAGAEQYF,TGTGCCAGCTCACCCGGGGCAGGGGCCGAGCAGTACTTC
.,.,TRBV28,TRBJ1-2,CASSLSFSFGYGYTF,TGTGCCAGCAGTCTTTCTTTCTCCTTCGGCTATGGCTACACCTTC
.,TRBD1,TRBV5-1,TRBJ2-2,CASSFYGQGDTGELFF,TGCGCCAGCAGCTTCTACGGACAGGGGGACACCGGGGAGCTGTTTTTT
few,.,TRBV7-6,TRBJ2-5,CASSISGRETQYF,TGTGCCAGCAGCATCTCCGGCCGGGAGACCCAGTACTTC
once,.,TRBV11-2,TRBJ2-5,CASSRGAGETQYF,TGTGCCAGCAGTCGGGGGGCGGGAGAGACCCAGTACTTC
.,TRBD2,TRBV4-1,TRBJ2-5,CASSQALAGAQETQYF,TGCGCCAGCAGCCAAGCCCTAGCGGGAGCCCAAGAGACCCAGTACTTC
.,TRBD1,TRBV27,TRBJ1-5,CASSRTQTGQNQPQHF,TGTGCCAGCAGCAGGACACAGACAGGGCAAAATCAGCCCCAGCATTTT
few,.,TRBV14,TRBJ2-6,CASSLSLGGANVLTF,TGTGCCAGCAGCCTAAGCTTGGGCGGGGCCAACGTCCTGACTTTC
.,TRBD2,TRBV29-1,TRBJ2-1,CSVDRGGLAEGNEQFF,TGCAGCGTTGACCGAGGCGGACTAGCGGAGGGGAATGAGCAGTTCTTC
.,.,TRBV6-1,TRBJ1-3,CACSGGTGSGNTIYF,TGTGCCTGCAGCGGGGGCACTGGCTCTGGAAACACCATATATTTT
.,TRBD1,TRBV7-3,TRBJ2-3,CASSLSRQGATDTQYF,TGTGCCAGCAGCTTATCCCGACAGGGGGCCACAGATACGCAGTATTTT
.,TRBD1,TRBV2,TRBJ2-2,CASNVLANRGGELFF,TGTGCCAGCAACGTCCTGGCCAACAGGGGTGGGGAGCTGTTTTTT
.,.,TRBV7-9,TRBJ1-3,CASTPGNGNTIYF,TGTGCCAGCACCCCAGGGAATGGAAACACCATATATTTT
.,TRBD1,TRBV6-1,TRBJ2-1,CASSLGQYNEQFF,TGTGCCAGCAGCCTGGGACAGTACAATGAGCAGTTCTTC
few,TRBD2,TRBV4-1,TRBJ2-3,CASSQGGGADTQYF,TGCGCCAGCAGCCAGGGCGGGGGAGCAGATACGCAGTATTTT
once,TRBD1,TRBV18,TRBJ2-3,CASSRIQGTEDTQYF,TGTGCCAGCTCTCGCATACAGGGGACGGAAGATACGCAGTATTTT
.,.,TRBV28,TRBJ1-1,CASSFLRGAEAFF,TGTGCCAGCAGTTTTTTGAGGGGTGCTGAAGCTTTCTTT
.,TRBD2,TRBV5-1,TRBJ2-1,CASSLGPTSGAYNEQFF,TGCGCCAGCAGCTTGGGCCCGACTAGCGGGGCCTACAATGAGCAGTTCTTC
many,.,TRBV21-1,TRBJ2-2,CASSALGGLAALATGELFF,TGTGCCAGCAGTGCTTTAGGGGGACTAGCGGCCCTCGCGACCGGGGAGCTGTTTTTT
.,TRBD2,TRBV18,TRBJ2-1,CASSPPRLAGNNEQFF,TGTGCCAGCTCACCACCGCGGCTAGCGGGGAACAATGAGCAGTTCTTC
few,.,TRBV6-5,TRBJ2-1,CASSYDVSYNEQFF,TGTGCCAGCAGTTACGATGTGTCCTACAATGAGCAGTTCTTC
.,.,TRBV30,TRBJ2-7,CAWSVGTQGNEQYF,TGTGCCTGGAGTGTCGGGACCCAGGGGAACGAGCAGTACTTC
once,.,TRBV5-6,TRBJ1-2,CASSLGGAPSYYGYTF,TGTGCCAGCAGCTTGGGAGGGGCACCTTCCTACTATGGCTACACCTTC
.,.,TRBV29-1,TRBJ1-2,CSVEDHRGGADGYTF,TGCAGCGTTGAAGACCACCGGGGGGGGGCGGATGGCTACACCTTC
.,.,TRBV5-6,TRBJ1-3,CASSYGGAQGNTIYF,TGTGCCAGCAGCTACGGGGGGGCACAAGGAAACACCATATATTTT
.,.,TRBV10-3,TRBJ1-1,CAISEYFPGTEAFF,TGTGCCATCAGTGAATATTTTCCTGGCACTGAAGCTTTCTTT
.,.,TRBV5-1,TRBJ2-3,CASSARWGTDTQYF,TGCGCCAGCAGCGCCCGTTGGGGCACAGATACGCAGTATTTT